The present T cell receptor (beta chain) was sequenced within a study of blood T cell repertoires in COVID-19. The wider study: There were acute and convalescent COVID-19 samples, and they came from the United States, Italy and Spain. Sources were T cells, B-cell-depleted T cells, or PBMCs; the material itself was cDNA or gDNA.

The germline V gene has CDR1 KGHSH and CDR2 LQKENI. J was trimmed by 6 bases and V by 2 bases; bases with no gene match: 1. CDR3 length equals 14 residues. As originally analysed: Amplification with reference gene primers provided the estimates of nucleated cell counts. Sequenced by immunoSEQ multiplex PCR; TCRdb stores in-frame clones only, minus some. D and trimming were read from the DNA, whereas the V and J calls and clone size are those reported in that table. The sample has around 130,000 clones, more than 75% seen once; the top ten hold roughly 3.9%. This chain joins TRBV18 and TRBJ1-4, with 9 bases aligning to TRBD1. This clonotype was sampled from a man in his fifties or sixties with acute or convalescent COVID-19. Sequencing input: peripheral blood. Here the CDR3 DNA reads TGTGCCAGCTCACCAAGGGACAGGGATGAAAAACTGTTTTTT. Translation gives CASSPRDRDEKLFF.